This T cell receptor beta chain was retrieved from a study of shared clonotypes between healthy human individuals. None of the donors, who were healthy HIV-negative adults, had recently had acute infections or vaccinations. V trimming: 5 bases; J trimming: 5 bases; junction bases outside the gene matches: 5. Germline V lookup: CDR1 SGHTA, CDR2 FQGNSA. This CDR3 has 15 residues. Libraries were prepared by immunoSEQ multiplex PCR; TCRdb keeps only in-frame clonotypes and omits some of them. The top ten clones hold 0.36% of a sample with some 2.4 million clones, 80% to 95% of them seen once. Whole-study results and caveats: Clonotype sharing across several donors was observed for around 5% of naive CD4 clonotypes. Memory subsets had estimated richness that was generally smaller than that of naive subsets.

Comment on this clone: Antigen: not known.

The receptor's source is a man aged 18 to 35 in good health. Some clones in this sample may be carry-over from other donors' samples. What was sequenced was naive CD4+ T cells from PBMCs. Subset noted: CD45RA+ positively selected. The genes are TRBV7-2 and TRBJ2-2; TRBD1 agrees at 10 bases. The CDR3 DNA reads TGTGCCAGCAGCCCCGGGGACAGGGGAACCGGGGAGCTGTTTTTT. Its protein product is CASSPGDRGTGELFF.